This T cell receptor beta chain was obtained from a study of Graves' ophthalmopathy and Graves' hyperthyroidism. Using RNA transcripts, the TCR beta CDR3 regions were amplified. RT-PCR was first run with HTBI primers, then multiplex PCR in a second round. From the multiplex PCR reads, TCRdb called clonotypes with MiXCR, one entry per CDR3 protein. The table shows hundreds of thousands of distinct CDR3 sequences, with about 38% occurring only once. The CDR3 contains 15 residues. In germline, CDR1 is SGDLS, CDR2 YYNGEE. Trimming stripped 0 bases from V and 1 base from J, with 10 bases between. The clonotype originates from an adult man with Graves' ophthalmopathy. Sample: peripheral blood. The chain recombines TRBV9 with TRBJ2-5; D possibly corresponds to TRBD1 (5 bases). The CDR3 coding sequence is TGTGCCAGCAGCGTAGCTGGGGCGACCCAAGAGACCCAGTACTTC. This translates into CASSVAGATQETQYF.